This T cell receptor (beta chain) was documented in a study of TIL therapy for anti-PD-1-resistant metastatic lung cancer. Study overall: Tumors were harvested before any PD-1/PD-L1 blockade. Half of patients were current or former smokers. Median tumor mutation burden was 1.5 mutations per megabase. Notes on the study in general: The baseline peripheral repertoire was partially replaced by infused TIL clonotypes that later decayed.

The time point denotes: pre-treatment sample, taken before nivolumab and TIL therapy. CDR1 is SGHRS and CDR2 is YFSETQ in the germline V gene. The CDR3 totals 17 residues. V gave up 3 bases and J gave up 0 bases, with 16 bases separating them. As regards this clone: The antigen remains unidentified.

This was the immunoSEQ v3 assay. Sequenced by immunoSEQ multiplex PCR; TCRdb stores in-frame clones only, minus some. The sample lists about 60,000 clones, about 69% occurring once. V gene TRBV5-1 combines with J gene TRBJ1-3; no clear D gene. This TCR was sampled from a person aged 25-85 years with non-small cell lung cancer. This specimen was blood, taken at baseline. The CDR3 nucleotides read TGCGCCAGCAGCTACACATCGACAACGAGCTCTGGAAACACCATATATTTT. Encoded protein: CASSYTSTTSSGNTIYF. The variable domain in full, with the rest retrieved from reference TRBV5-1 and TRBJ1-3, is KAGVTQTPRYLIKTRGQQVTLSCSPISGHRSVSWYQQTPGQGLQFLFEYFSETQRNKGNFPGRFSGRQFSNSRSEMNVSTLELGDSALYLCASSYTSTTSSGNTIYFGEGSWLTVV.